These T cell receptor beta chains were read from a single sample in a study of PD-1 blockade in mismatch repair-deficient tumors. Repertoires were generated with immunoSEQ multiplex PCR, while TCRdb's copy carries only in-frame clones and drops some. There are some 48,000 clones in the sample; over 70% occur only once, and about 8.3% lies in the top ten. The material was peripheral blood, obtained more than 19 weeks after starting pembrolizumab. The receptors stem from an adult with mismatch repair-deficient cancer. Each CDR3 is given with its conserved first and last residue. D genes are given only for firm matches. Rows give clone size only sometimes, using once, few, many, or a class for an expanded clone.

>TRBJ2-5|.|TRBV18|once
CASSPVRQETQYF
TGTGCCAGCTCACCGGTCAGGCAAGAGACCCAGTACTTC
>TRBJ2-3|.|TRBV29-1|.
CSVRGVADTQYF
TGCAGCGTTAGGGGGGTGGCAGATACGCAGTATTTT
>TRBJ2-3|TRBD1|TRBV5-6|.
CASKWTGASTDTQYF
TGTGCCAGCAAATGGACAGGGGCCAGCACAGATACGCAGTATTTT
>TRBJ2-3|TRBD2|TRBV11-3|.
CASSPGLAGSTSTDTQYF
TGTGCCAGCAGCCCGGGACTAGCGGGTTCAACTAGCACAGATACGCAGTATTTT
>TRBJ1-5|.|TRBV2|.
CASSGGRSNQPQHF
TGTGCCAGCAGCGGGGGGAGAAGCAATCAGCCCCAGCATTTT
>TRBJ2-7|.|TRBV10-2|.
CASGDWGSSYEQYF
TGCGCCAGCGGGGACTGGGGAAGCTCCTACGAGCAGTACTTC
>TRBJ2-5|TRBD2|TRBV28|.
CASSFRTSGAETQYF
TGTGCCAGCAGTTTTAGGACTAGCGGGGCGGAGACCCAGTACTTC
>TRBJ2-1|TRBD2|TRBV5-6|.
CASSHRTSGSSYNEQFF
TGTGCCAGCAGCCACAGGACTAGCGGTAGCTCCTACAATGAGCAGTTCTTC
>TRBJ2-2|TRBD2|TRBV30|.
CAWSLGLAGAAGELFF
TGTGCCTGGAGTCTCGGGCTAGCGGGAGCCGCCGGGGAGCTGTTTTTT
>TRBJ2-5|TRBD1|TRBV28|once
CASSVRGREETQYF
TGTGCCAGCAGTGTCAGGGGGCGGGAAGAGACCCAGTACTTC
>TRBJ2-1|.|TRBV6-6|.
CASSGHNEQFF
TGTGCCAGCAGTGGCCACAATGAGCAGTTCTTC
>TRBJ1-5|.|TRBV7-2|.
CASSPQGFNQPQHF
TGTGCCAGCAGTCCTCAGGGCTTCAATCAGCCCCAGCATTTT
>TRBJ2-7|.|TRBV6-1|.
CASSSGEQYF
TGTGCCAGCAGTTCTGGGGAGCAGTACTTC
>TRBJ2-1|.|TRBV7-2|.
CASSLSTSSYNEQFF
TGTGCCAGCAGCTTATCTACTAGCTCCTACAATGAGCAGTTCTTC
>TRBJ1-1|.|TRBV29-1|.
CSGNQGNTEAFF
TGCAGCGGCAACCAGGGAAACACTGAAGCTTTCTTT
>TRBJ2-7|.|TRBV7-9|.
CASSLARSYEQYF
TGTGCCAGCAGCTTAGCTAGGTCCTACGAGCAGTACTTC
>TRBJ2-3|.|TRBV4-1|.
CASRLTSSTDTQYF
TGCGCCAGCAGGTTAACTAGCAGCACAGATACGCAGTATTTT
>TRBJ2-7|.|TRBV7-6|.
CASRADSNSYEQYF
TGTGCCAGCAGGGCTGACAGTAACTCCTACGAGCAGTACTTC
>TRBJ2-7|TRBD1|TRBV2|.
CAGAARDRGPEQYF
TGTGCCGGCGCGGCCAGGGACAGGGGGCCTGAGCAGTACTTC
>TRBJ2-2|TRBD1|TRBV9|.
CASSSVTGTGNTGELFF
TGTGCCAGCAGCTCCGTGACCGGGACAGGGAACACCGGGGAGCTGTTTTTT
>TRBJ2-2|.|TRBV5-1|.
CASSSEGGRTGELFF
TGCGCCAGCAGCTCCGAGGGGGGAAGGACCGGGGAGCTGTTTTTT
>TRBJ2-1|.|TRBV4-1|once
CASSQTSRELNEQFF
TGCGCCAGCAGCCAAACCTCGAGGGAGCTCAATGAGCAGTTCTTC
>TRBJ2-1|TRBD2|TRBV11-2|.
CASSPKVAGDNEQFF
TGTGCCAGCAGCCCGAAGGTAGCGGGGGACAATGAGCAGTTCTTC
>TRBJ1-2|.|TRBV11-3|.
CASSLQENYGYTF
TGTGCCAGCAGCTTACAGGAGAACTATGGCTACACCTTC
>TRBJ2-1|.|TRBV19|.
CASSPNTGRVFSYNEQFF
TGTGCCAGTAGTCCGAACACAGGTCGAGTATTCTCCTACAATGAGCAGTTCTTC
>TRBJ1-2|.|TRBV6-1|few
CASSERYIRDGYTF
TGTGCCAGCAGTGAGAGATATATTAGGGATGGCTACACCTTC
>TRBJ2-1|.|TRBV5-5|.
CASSLDAVPTLAPYNEQFF
TGTGCCAGCAGCTTGGATGCAGTCCCTACGTTGGCTCCCTACAATGAGCAGTTCTTC
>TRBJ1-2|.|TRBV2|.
CASSERREANYGYTF
TGTGCCAGCAGTGAACGGCGGGAAGCTAACTATGGCTACACCTTC
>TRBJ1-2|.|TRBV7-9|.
CASSLEGGLPYGYTF
TGTGCCAGCAGCTTAGAAGGGGGACTTCCATATGGCTACACCTTC
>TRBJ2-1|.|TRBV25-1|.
CASSELSVQNNEQFF
TGTGCCAGCAGTGAATTAAGTGTTCAAAACAATGAGCAGTTCTTC
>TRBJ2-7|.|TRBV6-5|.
CASSYRTSGTGEQYF
TGTGCCAGCAGTTACAGGACTTCAGGGACGGGCGAGCAGTACTTC
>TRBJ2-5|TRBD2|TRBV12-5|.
CASGPGLAGGETQYF
TGTGCTAGTGGTCCAGGACTAGCGGGAGGAGAGACCCAGTACTTC
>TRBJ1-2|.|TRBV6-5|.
CASSPAGDGYGYTF
TGTGCCAGCAGTCCGGCGGGGGACGGATATGGCTACACCTTC
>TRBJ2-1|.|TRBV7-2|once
CASSSDPYNEQFF
TGTGCCAGCAGCTCCGACCCCTACAATGAGCAGTTCTTC
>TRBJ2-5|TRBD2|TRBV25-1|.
CASRLAGGETQYF
TGTGCCAGCCGACTAGCGGGAGGGGAGACCCAGTACTTC
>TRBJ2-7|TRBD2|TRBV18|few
CASSPRGERETSYEQYF
TGTGCCAGCTCACCACGTGGGGAGCGGGAGACGTCCTACGAGCAGTACTTC
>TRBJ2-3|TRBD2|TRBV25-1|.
CASRVGTSGTDTQYF
TGTGCCAGCAGGGTAGGAACTAGCGGTACAGATACGCAGTATTTT
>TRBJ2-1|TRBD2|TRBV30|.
CAWSVSGLAYNEQFF
TGTGCCTGGAGTGTATCGGGACTAGCTTACAATGAGCAGTTCTTC
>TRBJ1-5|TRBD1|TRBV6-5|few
CASSPYPGGGQPQHF
TGTGCCAGCAGTCCATATCCAGGGGGCGGACAGCCCCAGCATTTT
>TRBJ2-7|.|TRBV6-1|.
CASSDATRLYEQYF
TGTGCCAGCAGTGATGCGACTAGGCTCTACGAGCAGTACTTC
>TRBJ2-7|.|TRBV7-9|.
CASSLVGTDYSYEQYF
TGTGCCAGCAGCTTAGTAGGTACAGACTATTCCTACGAGCAGTACTTC
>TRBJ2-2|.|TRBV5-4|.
CASSLAGASDTGELFF
TGTGCCAGCAGCTTGGCCGGGGCGTCGGACACCGGGGAGCTGTTTTTT
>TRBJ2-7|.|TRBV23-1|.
CASRNQTGPYEQYF
TGCGCCAGCAGGAATCAAACAGGGCCCTACGAGCAGTACTTC
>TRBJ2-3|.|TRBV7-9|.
CASSAVFTDTQYF
TGTGCCAGCAGCGCGGTCTTCACAGATACGCAGTATTTT
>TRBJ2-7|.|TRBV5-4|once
CASSPGTFHEQYF
TGTGCCAGCAGCCCGGGGACCTTCCACGAGCAGTACTTC
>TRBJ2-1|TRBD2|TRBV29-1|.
CSVTRDYRNEQFF
TGCAGCGTGACCCGGGACTATCGGAATGAGCAGTTCTTC
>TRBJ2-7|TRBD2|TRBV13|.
CASSSIGTTPYEQYF
TGTGCCAGCAGCTCAATTGGGACTACCCCCTACGAGCAGTACTTC
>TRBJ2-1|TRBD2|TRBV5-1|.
CASSPSGNNEQFF
TGCGCCAGCAGCCCTAGCGGGAACAATGAGCAGTTCTTC